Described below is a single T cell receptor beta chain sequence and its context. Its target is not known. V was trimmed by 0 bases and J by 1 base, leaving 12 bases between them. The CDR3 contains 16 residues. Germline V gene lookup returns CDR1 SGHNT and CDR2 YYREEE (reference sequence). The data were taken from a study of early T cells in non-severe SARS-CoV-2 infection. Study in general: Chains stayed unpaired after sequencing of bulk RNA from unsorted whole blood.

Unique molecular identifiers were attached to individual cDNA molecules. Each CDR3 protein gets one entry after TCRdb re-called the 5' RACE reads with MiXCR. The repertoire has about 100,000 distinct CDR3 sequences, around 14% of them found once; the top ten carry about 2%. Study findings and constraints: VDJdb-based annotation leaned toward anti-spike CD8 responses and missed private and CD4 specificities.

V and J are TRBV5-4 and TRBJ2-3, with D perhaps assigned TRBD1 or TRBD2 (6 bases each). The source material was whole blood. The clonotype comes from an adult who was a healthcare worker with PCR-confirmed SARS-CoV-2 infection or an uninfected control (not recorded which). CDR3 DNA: TGTGCCAGCAGCTTGGACGGGGGCCTCGGCACAGATACGCAGTATTTT. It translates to CASSLDGGLGTDTQYF. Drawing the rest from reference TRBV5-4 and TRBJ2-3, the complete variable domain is ETGVTQSPTHLIKTRGQQVTLRCSSQSGHNTVSWYQQALGQGPQFIFQYYREEENGRGNFPPRFSGLQFPNYSSELNVNALELDDSALYLCASSLDGGLGTDTQYFGPGTRLTVL.